This T cell receptor beta chain originates from a study of blood T cells in healthy people across ages. Overall study results and limits: With naive T cell percentage, TCR beta diversity showed a strong correlation. As age increased, TCR beta diversity per million T cells fell in a roughly linear fashion.

A second PCR, run for roughly 7 to 11 cycles, used a sample-barcoded 5' primer plus a J-beta primer mix. TCRdb called the 5' RACE reads again in MiXCR, with one record for every CDR3 protein. This sample has about 1.4 million distinct CDR3 sequences, with roughly 60% found just once. Germline V gives CDR1 SGHTA, CDR2 FQGNSA. V was shortened by 8 bases and J by 7 bases, with 11 bases between the two germline ends. This CDR3 has 12 residues. With regard to this clonotype: Its matching antigen is unknown.

Donation came from healthy Caucasian individuals in Russia who were aged roughly 6 to 95. Each sample had at least 6.5 million PBMCs isolated. The sequencing input was blood. V gene TRBV7-2 combines with J gene TRBJ1-4, with D perhaps TRBD1 (5 bases). The source of this sequence is a man younger than 35 in good health. CDR3 sequence reads: CASGRDLEKLFF. The CDR3 DNA sequence: TGTGCCAGCGGCAGGGACCTTGAAAAACTGTTTTTT.